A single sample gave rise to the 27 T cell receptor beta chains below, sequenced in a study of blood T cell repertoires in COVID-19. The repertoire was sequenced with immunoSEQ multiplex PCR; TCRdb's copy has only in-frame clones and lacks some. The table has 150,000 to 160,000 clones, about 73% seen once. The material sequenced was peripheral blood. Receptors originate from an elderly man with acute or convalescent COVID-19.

CDR3 sequence reads: CSVESRQGGNEKLFF. For the CDR3, the DNA is TGCAGCGTTGAAAGTAGGCAGGGAGGGAATGAAAAACTGTTTTTT. V usage is TRBV29-1 and J usage is TRBJ1-4, with D possibly being TRBD1 (5 bases). V shed 2 bases and J shed 5 bases, with 15 bases lying between them. CDR3 length: 15 amino acids. Germline V gene data show CDR1 as SQVTM and CDR2 as ANQGSEA.

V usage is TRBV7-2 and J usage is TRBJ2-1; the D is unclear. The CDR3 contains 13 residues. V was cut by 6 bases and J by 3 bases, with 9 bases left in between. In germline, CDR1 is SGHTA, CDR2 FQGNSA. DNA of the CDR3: TGTGCCAGCAGTCTAGATTTCTACAATGAGCAGTTCTTC. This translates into CASSLDFYNEQFF.

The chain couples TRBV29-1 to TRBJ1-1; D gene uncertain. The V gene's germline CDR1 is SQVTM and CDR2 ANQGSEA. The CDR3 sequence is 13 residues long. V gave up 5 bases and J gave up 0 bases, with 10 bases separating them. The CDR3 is CSVLGLMNTEAFF. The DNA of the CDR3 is TGCAGCGTTTTAGGACTGATGAACACTGAAGCTTTCTTT.

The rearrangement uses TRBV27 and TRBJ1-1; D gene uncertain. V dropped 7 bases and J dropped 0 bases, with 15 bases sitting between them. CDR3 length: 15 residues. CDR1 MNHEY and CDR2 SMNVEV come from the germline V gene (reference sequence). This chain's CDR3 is CASTAGWPLNTEAFF. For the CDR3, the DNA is TGTGCCAGCACCGCGGGTTGGCCGTTGAACACTGAAGCTTTCTTT.

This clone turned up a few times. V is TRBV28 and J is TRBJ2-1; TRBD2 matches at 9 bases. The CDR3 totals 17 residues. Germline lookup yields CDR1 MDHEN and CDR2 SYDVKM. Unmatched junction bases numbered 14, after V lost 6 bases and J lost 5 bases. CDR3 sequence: CASSPGLGLAGNNEQFF. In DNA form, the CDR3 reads TGTGCCAGCAGCCCCGGCCTGGGCCTAGCGGGGAACAATGAGCAGTTCTTC.

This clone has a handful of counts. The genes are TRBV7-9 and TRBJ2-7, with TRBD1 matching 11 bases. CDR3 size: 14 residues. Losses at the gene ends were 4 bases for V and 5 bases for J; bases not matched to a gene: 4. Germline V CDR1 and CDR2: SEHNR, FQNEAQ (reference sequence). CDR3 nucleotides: TGTGCCAGCAGCTCGGGACAGGGGGTCAACGAGCAGTACTTC. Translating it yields CASSSGQGVNEQYF.

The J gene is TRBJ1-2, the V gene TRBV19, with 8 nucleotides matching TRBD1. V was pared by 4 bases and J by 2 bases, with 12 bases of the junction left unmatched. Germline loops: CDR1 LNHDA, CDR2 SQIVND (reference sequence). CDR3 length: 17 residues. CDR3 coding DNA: TGTGCCAGTAGTACCACCCCCCGGGACAGGAGAAACTATGGCTACACCTTC. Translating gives CASSTTPRDRRNYGYTF.

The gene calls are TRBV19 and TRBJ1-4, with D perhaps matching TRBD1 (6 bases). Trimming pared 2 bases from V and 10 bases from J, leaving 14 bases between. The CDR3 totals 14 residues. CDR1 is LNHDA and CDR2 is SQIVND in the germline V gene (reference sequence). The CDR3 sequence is CASSIRGASGKLFF. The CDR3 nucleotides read TGTGCCAGTAGTATACGGGGGGCAAGTGGAAAACTGTTTTTT.

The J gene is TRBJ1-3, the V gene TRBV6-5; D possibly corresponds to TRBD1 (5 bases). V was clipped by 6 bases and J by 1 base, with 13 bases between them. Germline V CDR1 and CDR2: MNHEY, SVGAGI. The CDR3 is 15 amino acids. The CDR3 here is CASRGTAGSGNTIYF. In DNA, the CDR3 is TGTGCCAGCAGGGGGACGGCGGGGTCTGGAAACACCATATATTTT.

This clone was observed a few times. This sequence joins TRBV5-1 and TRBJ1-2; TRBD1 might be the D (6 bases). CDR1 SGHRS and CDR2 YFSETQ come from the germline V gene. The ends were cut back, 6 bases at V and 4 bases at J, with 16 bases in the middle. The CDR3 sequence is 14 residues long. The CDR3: CASTLGAGAYGYTF. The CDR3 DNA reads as TGCGCCAGCACCCTGGGGGCAGGAGCCTATGGCTACACCTTC.

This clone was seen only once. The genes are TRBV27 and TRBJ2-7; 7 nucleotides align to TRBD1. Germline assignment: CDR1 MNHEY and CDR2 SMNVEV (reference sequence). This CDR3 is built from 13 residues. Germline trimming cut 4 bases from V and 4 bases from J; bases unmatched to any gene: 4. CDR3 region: CASSSRQGYEQYV. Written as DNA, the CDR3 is TGTGCCAGCAGTTCGCGACAGGGATACGAGCAGTACGTC.

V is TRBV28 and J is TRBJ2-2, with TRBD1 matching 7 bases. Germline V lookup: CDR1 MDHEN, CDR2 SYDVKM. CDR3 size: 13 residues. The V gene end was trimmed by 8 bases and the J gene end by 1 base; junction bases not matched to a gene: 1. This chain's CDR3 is CASWDRNTGELFF. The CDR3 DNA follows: TGTGCCAGCTGGGACAGGAACACCGGGGAGCTGTTTTTT.

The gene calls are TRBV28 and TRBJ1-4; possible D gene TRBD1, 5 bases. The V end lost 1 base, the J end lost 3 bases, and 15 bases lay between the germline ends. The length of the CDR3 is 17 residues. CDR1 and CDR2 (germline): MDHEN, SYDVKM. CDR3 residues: CASSLSGGGDSNEKLFF. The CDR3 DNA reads TGTGCCAGCAGTTTATCGGGGGGTGGGGATTCTAATGAAAAACTGTTTTTT.

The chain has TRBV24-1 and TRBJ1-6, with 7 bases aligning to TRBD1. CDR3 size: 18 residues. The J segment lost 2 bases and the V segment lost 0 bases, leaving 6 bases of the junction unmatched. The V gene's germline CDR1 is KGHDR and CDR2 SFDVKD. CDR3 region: CATSDLVTGCPYNSPLHF. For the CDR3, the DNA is TGTGCCACCAGTGATTTGGTGACAGGGTGTCCCTATAATTCACCCCTCCACTTT.

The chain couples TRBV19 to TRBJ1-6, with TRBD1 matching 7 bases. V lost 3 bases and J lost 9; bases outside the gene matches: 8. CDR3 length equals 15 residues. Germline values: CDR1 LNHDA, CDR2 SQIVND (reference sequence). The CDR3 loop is CASSIKRQGGSPLHF. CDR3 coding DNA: TGTGCCAGTAGTATCAAGAGACAGGGTGGTTCACCCCTCCACTTT.

The CDR3 bases are TGTGCCAGCAGCCCCGACAGGACTGGCTACACCTTC. It encodes CASSPDRTGYTF. The chain recombines TRBV7-8 with TRBJ1-2; the D gene is possibly TRBD1 (6 bases). Trimming took off 5 bases at V and 7 bases at J, with 11 bases between the two ends. The CDR3 loop spans 12 amino acids. Germline CDR1 SGHVS, CDR2 FQNEAQ.

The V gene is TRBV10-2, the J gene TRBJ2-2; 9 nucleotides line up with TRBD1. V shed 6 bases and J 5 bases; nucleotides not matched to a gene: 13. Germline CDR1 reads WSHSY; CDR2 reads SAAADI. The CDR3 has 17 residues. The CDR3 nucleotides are TGCGCCAGCAGAGGCCTCGGGACAGGGAGTCGGACCGGGGAGCTGTTTTTT. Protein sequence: CASRGLGTGSRTGELFF.

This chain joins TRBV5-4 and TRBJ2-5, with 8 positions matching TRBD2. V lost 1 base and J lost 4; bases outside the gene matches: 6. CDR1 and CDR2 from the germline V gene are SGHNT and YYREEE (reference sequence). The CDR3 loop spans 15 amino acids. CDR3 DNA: TGTGCCAGCAGCTTGAGAGTAGCGGGGTTAGAGACCCAGTACTTC. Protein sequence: CASSLRVAGLETQYF.

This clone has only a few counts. The CDR3 is CASSLDRRQETQYF. CDR3 bases: TGTGCCAGTAGTTTGGACAGGCGACAAGAGACCCAGTACTTC. The chain is built from TRBV19 and TRBJ2-5, with TRBD1 matching over 7 bases. Per the germline V gene, CDR1 is LNHDA and CDR2 is SQIVND (reference sequence). The CDR3 totals 14 residues. J was trimmed by 2 bases and V by 5 bases; bases with no gene match: 5. Supplemented by reference TRBV19 and TRBJ2-5, the full variable domain reads DGGITQSPKYLFRKEGQNVTLSCEQNLNHDAMYWYRQDPGQGLRLIYYSQIVNDFQKGDIAEGYSVSREKKESFPLTVTSAQKNPTAFYLCASSLDRRQETQYFGPGTRLLVL.

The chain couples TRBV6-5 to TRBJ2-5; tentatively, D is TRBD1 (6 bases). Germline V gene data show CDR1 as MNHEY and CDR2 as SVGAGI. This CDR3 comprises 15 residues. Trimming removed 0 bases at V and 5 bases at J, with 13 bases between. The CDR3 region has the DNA TGTGCCAGCAGTTACTCGGCAGGGGCACCTGAGACCCAGTACTTC. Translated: CASSYSAGAPETQYF.

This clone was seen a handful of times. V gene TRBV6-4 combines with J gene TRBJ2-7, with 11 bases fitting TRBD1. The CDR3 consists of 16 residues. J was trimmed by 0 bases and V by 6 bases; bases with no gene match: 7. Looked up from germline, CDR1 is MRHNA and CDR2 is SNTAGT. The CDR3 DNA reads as TGTGCCAGCAGCCGGGACAGGGGGGGAACCTCCTACGAGCAGTACGTC. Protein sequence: CASSRDRGGTSYEQYV.

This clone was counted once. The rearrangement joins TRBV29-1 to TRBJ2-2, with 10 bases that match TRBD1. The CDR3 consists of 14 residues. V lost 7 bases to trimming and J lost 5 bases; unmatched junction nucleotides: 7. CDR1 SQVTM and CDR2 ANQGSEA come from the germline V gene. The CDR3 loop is CSGMTGGATGELFF. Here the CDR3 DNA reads TGCAGCGGTATGACAGGGGGCGCGACCGGGGAGCTGTTTTTT.

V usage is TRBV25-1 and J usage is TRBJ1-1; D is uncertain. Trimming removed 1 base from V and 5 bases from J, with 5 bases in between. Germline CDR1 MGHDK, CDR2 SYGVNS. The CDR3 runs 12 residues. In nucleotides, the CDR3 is TGTGCCAGCAGTGAATGGCATACTGAAGCTTTCTTT. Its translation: CASSEWHTEAFF.

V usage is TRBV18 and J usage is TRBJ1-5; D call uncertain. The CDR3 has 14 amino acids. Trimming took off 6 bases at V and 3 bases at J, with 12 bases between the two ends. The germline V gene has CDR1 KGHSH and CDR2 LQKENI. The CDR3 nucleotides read TGTGCCAGCTCGTCCGGAGGATACAATCAGCCCCAGCATTTT. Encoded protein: CASSSGGYNQPQHF.

CDR3 nucleotide sequence: TGTGCCAGCAGTGAGGGCAGGGGGACTGAAGCTTTCTTT. Amino acids: CASSEGRGTEAFF. The gene calls are TRBV6-4 and TRBJ1-1, with 7 positions matching TRBD1. The CDR3 spans 13 residues. Germline trimming cut 3 bases from V and 5 bases from J; bases unmatched to any gene: 3. Germline CDR1 is MRHNA and CDR2 is SNTAGT.

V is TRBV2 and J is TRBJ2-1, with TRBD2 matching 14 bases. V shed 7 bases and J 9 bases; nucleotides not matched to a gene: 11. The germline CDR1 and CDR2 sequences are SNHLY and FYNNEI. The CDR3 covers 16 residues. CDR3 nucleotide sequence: TGTGCCAGCACTCGCCTGACTAGCGGGGGGGAAAGTGAGCAGTTCTTC. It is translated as CASTRLTSGGESEQFF.

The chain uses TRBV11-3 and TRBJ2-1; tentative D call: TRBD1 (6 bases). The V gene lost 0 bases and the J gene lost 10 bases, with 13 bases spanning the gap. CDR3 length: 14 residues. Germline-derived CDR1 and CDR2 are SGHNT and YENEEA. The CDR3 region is CASSLDHQGREQFF. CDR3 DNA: TGTGCCAGCAGCTTAGATCACCAGGGGAGAGAGCAGTTCTTC.